This entry lists 8 T cell receptor beta chains sequenced from one sample in a study of blood T cell repertoires in COVID-19. This table comes from immunoSEQ multiplex PCR, and its TCRdb copy is limited to in-frame clones, with some not included. The sample yields tens of thousands of clones, approximately 80% seen once. Sequenced material: peripheral blood. The receptors shown here come from a man older than 75 with active or convalescent COVID-19.

V gene TRBV7-8 combines with J gene TRBJ2-7; perhaps TRBD1 as D (6 bases). Germline values: CDR1 SGHVS, CDR2 FQNEAQ. Trimming removed 7 bases from V and 0 bases from J, with 10 bases in between. The CDR3 length is 13 residues. DNA for the CDR3: TGTGCCAGCAACACAGGGCTCTCCTACGAGCAGTACTTC. It is translated as CASNTGLSYEQYF.

The V call is TRBV27, the J call TRBJ1-5; D gene uncertain. The CDR3 runs 20 residues. V was cut by 2 bases and J by 8 bases, with 31 bases left in between. Germline V lookup: CDR1 MNHEY, CDR2 SMNVEV (reference sequence). The CDR3 region is CASSLRPNPGYGRIIKPQHF. CDR3 sequence (DNA): TGTGCCAGCAGTTTAAGACCGAATCCGGGATACGGGAGGATTATCAAGCCCCAGCATTTT.

J is TRBJ2-2 and V is TRBV7-9; 12 positions match TRBD2. In germline, CDR1 is SEHNR, CDR2 FQNEAQ (reference sequence). Losses at the gene ends were 1 base for V and 5 bases for J; bases not matched to a gene: 2. This CDR3 spans 16 amino acids. The CDR3 DNA reads as TGTGCCAGCAGCTTAGGACTAGCGGGAGTTACCGGGGAGCTGTTTTTT. Translation gives CASSLGLAGVTGELFF.

V is TRBV20-1 and J is TRBJ2-1, with 8 bases aligning to TRBD2. V shed 3 bases, J shed 7 bases, and the junction held 8 bases outside the gene matches. There are 14 residues in the CDR3. Per the germline V gene, CDR1 is DFQATT and CDR2 is SNEGSKA (reference sequence). In DNA form, the CDR3 reads TGCAGTGCTAGTGGAGGAAAGCGGGAGAATGAGCAGTTCTTC. It translates to CSASGGKRENEQFF.

This clone was recorded once. The chain recombines TRBV11-2 with TRBJ2-5; TRBD2 matches at 9 bases. The CDR3 extends over 13 amino acids. Germline V gene sequence: CDR1 SGHAT, CDR2 FQNNGV. The trim removed 4 bases at V and 5 bases at J, leaving 2 bases unmatched. The CDR3: CASSWSGGETQYF. In nucleotides, the CDR3 is TGTGCCAGCAGCTGGAGCGGGGGGGAGACCCAGTACTTC.

This rearrangement joins TRBV4-1 to TRBJ1-2, with D perhaps matching TRBD1 (6 bases). This CDR3 comprises 15 residues. CDR1 and CDR2 from the germline V gene are MGHRA and YSYEKL. The V end was cut by 4 bases, the J end by 8 bases, with 20 bases between. CDR3 coding DNA: TGCGCCAGCAGCCCCCCCCAGGGGCGAATTCTCGGCTACACCTTC. Translated, it gives CASSPPQGRILGYTF.

This chain connects TRBV4-2 to TRBJ2-3; the D is unclear. This CDR3 contains 13 residues. The V gene lost 0 bases and the J gene lost 3 bases, with 4 bases spanning the gap. The V gene's germline CDR1 is LGHNA and CDR2 YNFKEQ. Here the CDR3 reads CASSQERTDTQYF. The CDR3 region has the DNA TGTGCCAGCAGCCAAGAGAGGACAGATACGCAGTATTTT.

J is TRBJ1-5 and V is TRBV6-5; D gene uncertain. The V end lost 5 bases, the J end lost 4 bases, and 15 bases lay between the germline ends. Germline lookup yields CDR1 MNHEY and CDR2 SVGAGI. The CDR3 totals 15 residues. This CDR3 is CASSRNSGRNQPQHF. CDR3 nucleotide sequence: TGTGCCAGCAGTAGAAATTCGGGGAGGAATCAGCCCCAGCATTTT.